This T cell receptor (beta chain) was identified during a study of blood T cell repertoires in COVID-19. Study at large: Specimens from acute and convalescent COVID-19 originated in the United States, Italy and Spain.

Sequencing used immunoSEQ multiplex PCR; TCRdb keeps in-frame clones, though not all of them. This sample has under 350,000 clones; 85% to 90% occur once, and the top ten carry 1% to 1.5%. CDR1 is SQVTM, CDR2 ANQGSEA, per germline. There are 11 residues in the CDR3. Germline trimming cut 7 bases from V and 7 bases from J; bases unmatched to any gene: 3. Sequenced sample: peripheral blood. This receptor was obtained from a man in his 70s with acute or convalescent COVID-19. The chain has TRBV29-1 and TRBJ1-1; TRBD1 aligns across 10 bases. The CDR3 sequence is CSGRDRGEAFF. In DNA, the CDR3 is TGCAGCGGCCGGGACAGGGGTGAAGCTTTCTTT. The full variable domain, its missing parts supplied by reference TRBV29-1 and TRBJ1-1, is SAVISQKPSRDICQRGTSLTIQCQVDSQVTMMFWYRQQPGQSLTLIATANQGSEATYESGFVIDKFPISRPNLTFSTLTVSNMSPEDSSIYLCSGRDRGEAFFGQGTRLTVV.